The 22 T cell receptor beta chains presented below share a single source sample, sequenced in a study of OX40 agonist ivuxolimab in advanced cancers. The method was immunoSEQ multiplex PCR; TCRdb's version includes in-frame clones alone and lacks a portion of them. The top ten hold 1.5% to 2% of the sample, which has roughly 33,000 clones, around 83% seen once. Sequenced here: CD4+ or CD8+ T cells sorted from blood, sampled in a trial of the OX40 agonist ivuxolimab. The receptors originated from an adult with an advanced solid tumor such as melanoma, head and neck, liver or kidney cancer.

The chain employs TRBV5-1 and TRBJ2-7; no reliable D call. Between the trimmed V and J ends, which lost 3 bases and 5 bases, there was a span of 15 bases. The CDR3 length is 14 residues. The germline CDR1 and CDR2 sequences are SGHRS and YFSETQ. CDR3 bases: TGCGCCAGCAGCTGGCAACCCCACCCGGACGAGCAGTACTTC. The encoded protein is CASSWQPHPDEQYF.

This clone was counted between two and nine times. This sequence joins TRBV29-1 and TRBJ2-1; 7 bases fit TRBD2. The CDR3 totals 17 residues. The germline V gene encodes CDR1 SQVTM and CDR2 ANQGSEA. The V segment lost 5 bases and the J segment 3 bases; nucleotides outside the gene matches: 16. For the CDR3, the DNA is TGCAGCGTTACCACACCGTCCTCGAGCGGGGTCTACAATGAGCAGTTCTTC. It codes for CSVTTPSSSGVYNEQFF.

CDR3 loop: CASTRDRGNQPQHF. In DNA, the CDR3 is TGTGCCAGCACTAGGGACAGGGGGAATCAGCCCCAGCATTTT. This chain joins TRBV2 and TRBJ1-5, with 11 bases matching TRBD1. The germline V gene encodes CDR1 SNHLY and CDR2 FYNNEI. The CDR3 contains 14 residues. Losses at the gene ends were 7 bases for V and 4 bases for J; bases not matched to a gene: 3.

The chain joins TRBV7-9 to TRBJ2-2; D call uncertain. The CDR3 consists of 18 residues. Trimming left V 4 bases short and J 5 bases short, with 23 bases between. Germline CDR1 and CDR2: SEHNR and FQNEAQ (reference sequence). The CDR3 DNA follows: TGTGCCAGCAGCTCACGCGAAAAGGGCAACTACGTAACCGGGGAGCTGTTTTTT. Amino acid sequence: CASSSREKGNYVTGELFF.

V and J are TRBV5-1 and TRBJ1-1; D perhaps matches TRBD1 (5 bases). The V end was cut by 4 bases, the J end by 5 bases, with 24 bases between. Germline-derived CDR1 and CDR2 are SGHRS and YFSETQ. The length of the CDR3 is 17 residues. Here the CDR3 DNA reads TGCGCCAGCAGCCCGAACCGGGGCCTTGTCTTACATACTGAAGCTTTCTTT. Protein: CASSPNRGLVLHTEAFF.

V is TRBV15 and J is TRBJ2-2, with TRBD2 matching over 7 bases. The germline CDR1 and CDR2 sequences are LNHNV and YYDKDF (reference sequence). The J segment lost 5 bases and the V segment lost 1 base, leaving 10 bases of the junction unmatched. The CDR3 extends over 17 amino acids. CDR3 region: CATSRAGGTVGTGELFF. CDR3 DNA: TGTGCCACCAGCAGAGCGGGAGGCACCGTAGGGACCGGGGAGCTGTTTTTT.

CDR3 bases: TGCGCCAGCAGCCAAGAAGGTTTCCTAGGGCCCCGGCGGAACTATGGCTACACCTTC. Protein: CASSQEGFLGPRRNYGYTF. The chain carries TRBV4-1 and TRBJ1-2, with D uncertain. CDR1 is MGHRA, CDR2 YSYEKL, per germline. CDR3 size: 19 residues. V was trimmed by 0 bases and J by 2 bases, leaving 22 bases between them.

V and J are TRBV9 and TRBJ2-5, with 8 bases fitting TRBD2. Per the germline V gene, CDR1 is SGDLS and CDR2 is YYNGEE. With V trimmed by 1 base and J by 0 bases, 5 bases remained unmatched. This CDR3 spans 16 amino acids. This chain's CDR3 is CASSVLAGTYQETQYF. CDR3 bases: TGTGCCAGCAGCGTACTAGCGGGCACGTACCAAGAGACCCAGTACTTC.

The chain joins TRBV7-2 to TRBJ2-7; 8 bases fit TRBD1. V was pared by 4 bases and J by 2 bases, with 7 bases of the junction left unmatched. This CDR3 contains 15 residues. Germline CDR1 SGHTA, CDR2 FQGNSA. The CDR3 coding sequence is TGTGCCAGCAGCTCCCAGGGGGCCGCGACCTACGAGCAGTACTTC. Translating it yields CASSSQGAATYEQYF.

The rearrangement joins TRBV19 to TRBJ1-2; D uncertain. The CDR3 has 14 amino acids. The V and J ends lost 8 bases and 6 bases respectively, with 19 bases between them. Germline values: CDR1 LNHDA, CDR2 SQIVND (reference sequence). For the CDR3, the DNA is TGTGCCAGTCAACCTTCTGGGAGGCGCCATGGCTACACCTTC. Translated: CASQPSGRRHGYTF. Using reference TRBV19 and TRBJ1-2 for the parts outside the CDR3, the full variable domain is DGGITQSPKYLFRKEGQNVTLSCEQNLNHDAMYWYRQDPGQGLRLIYYSQIVNDFQKGDIAEGYSVSREKKESFPLTVTSAQKNPTAFYLCASQPSGRRHGYTFGSGTRLTVV.

A note on this clone: The junction does not match germline at one end; this may be a read error. This sequence joins TRBV5-1 and TRBJ2-7, with unresolved D. Germline CDR1 reads SGHRS; CDR2 reads YFSETQ. This CDR3 contains 13 residues. CDR3 sequence: CASSLDGSNEQYF. The CDR3 nucleotides read TGCGCCAGCAGCTTGGACGGCTCCAACGAGCAGTACTTC.

V is TRBV5-1 and J is TRBJ1-2; D not certain. V lost 2 bases to trimming and J lost 6 bases, with 8 bases between them. CDR1 is SGHRS, CDR2 YFSETQ, per germline. The CDR3 sequence is 12 residues long. The CDR3 nucleotides read TGCGCCAGCAGCTTCGGAGAAAATGGCTACACCTTC. Translating it yields CASSFGENGYTF.

The chain uses TRBV6-4 and TRBJ2-3; tentatively, D is TRBD2 (5 bases). Trimming removed 5 bases from V and 2 bases from J, with 20 bases in between. This CDR3 has 17 residues. Germline V CDR1 and CDR2: MRHNA, SNTAGT. The CDR3 DNA sequence: TGTGCCAGCAGTTTCGTGGGGTGGCAGCGGATCACAGATACGCAGTATTTT. This sequence encodes CASSFVGWQRITDTQYF.

The table lists this clone with a count of one. The chain couples TRBV13 to TRBJ1-6; 11 positions match TRBD1. V shed 2 bases and J 9 bases; nucleotides not matched to a gene: 6. Germline V gene lookup returns CDR1 PRHDT and CDR2 FYEKMQ (reference sequence). This CDR3 is built from 16 residues. This chain's CDR3 is CASSLNWGTGGSPLHF. CDR3 coding DNA: TGTGCCAGCAGCTTAAATTGGGGGACAGGGGGTTCACCCCTCCACTTT.

The rearrangement uses TRBV1 and TRBJ1-2; the table's D call of TRBD1 was not tested on the DNA. TRBV1 is an annotated pseudogene. The CDR3 is 16 residues long. DNA for the CDR3: TGCACCAGCAGCCAACGAACCGGGACAGCTAACTATGGCTACACCTTC. It is translated as CTSSQRTGTANYGYTF.

The V gene is TRBV2, the J gene TRBJ1-3; D is perhaps TRBD1 (5 bases). The V end lost 1 base, the J end lost 7 bases, and 14 bases lay between the germline ends. Germline assignment: CDR1 SNHLY and CDR2 FYNNEI. The CDR3 runs to 15 residues. The CDR3 reads CASSEDQGPMNTIYF. Here the CDR3 DNA reads TGTGCCAGCAGTGAAGATCAGGGCCCGATGAACACCATATATTTT.

This chain links TRBV18 with TRBJ2-7; no firm D call. In germline, CDR1 is KGHSH, CDR2 LQKENI. V was shortened by 0 bases and J by 6 bases, with 9 bases between the two germline ends. The CDR3 contains 13 residues. CDR3 in amino acids: CASSPPPGLEQYF. The CDR3 nucleotides read TGTGCCAGCTCACCACCGCCAGGTCTCGAGCAGTACTTC.

The DNA of the CDR3 is TGTGCCAGCAGCTTTAATACAGGAGCCTACGAGCAGTACTTC. Its protein product is CASSFNTGAYEQYF. The gene calls are TRBV7-2 and TRBJ2-7; TRBD1 might be the D (5 bases). Germline CDR1 and CDR2: SGHTA and FQGNSA. The CDR3 totals 14 residues. The V and J ends lost 3 bases and 2 bases respectively, with 11 bases between them.

The chain links TRBV5-1 to TRBJ2-7, with TRBD2 identical over 10 bases. CDR1 SGHRS and CDR2 YFSETQ come from the germline V gene. The CDR3 length is 15 residues. V gave up 5 bases and J gave up 8 bases; unmatched junction bases: 13. The CDR3 loop is CASRSAGTSDIKQYF. CDR3 nucleotide sequence: TGCGCCAGCAGAAGCGCCGGGACTAGCGACATCAAGCAGTACTTC.

V gene TRBV10-3 combines with J gene TRBJ2-7; D gene uncertain. Germline V gene data show CDR1 as ENHRY and CDR2 as SYGVKD. The CDR3 contains 12 residues. V lost 3 bases, J lost 7 bases, and 10 bases lay in between. CDR3 sequence reads: CAISEMSEEQYF. The CDR3, as DNA: TGTGCCATCAGTGAAATGAGTGAGGAGCAGTACTTC.

V is TRBV27 and J is TRBJ2-1; D ambiguous. The CDR3 consists of 14 residues. The germline CDR1 and CDR2 sequences are MNHEY and SMNVEV (reference sequence). V was trimmed by 2 bases and J by 5 bases, leaving 10 bases between them. The CDR3 loop reads CASSLGRRNNEQFF. CDR3 DNA: TGTGCCAGCAGTTTAGGTAGGCGAAACAATGAGCAGTTCTTC.

This clone was seen a handful of times. The V and J genes are TRBV29-1 and TRBJ2-3; 8 bases are a match to TRBD2. The CDR3 is 14 amino acids. Germline assignment: CDR1 SQVTM and CDR2 ANQGSEA. After removal of 8 bases from V and 4 bases from J, the junction contained 11 bases not matched to a gene. As DNA, the CDR3 is TGCAGCTCTGCGGGGGGCTGGCTGGCAGATACGCAGTATTTT. Translated: CSSAGGWLADTQYF.